This T cell receptor beta chain derives from a study of control samples from healthy donors and cancer patients. This CDR3 has 15 amino acids. Per the germline V gene, CDR1 is MNHNS and CDR2 is SASEGT. Trimming removed 0 bases at V and 5 bases at J, with 13 bases between. The data were produced by immunoSEQ multiplex PCR, yet TCRdb's version contains in-frame clones alone and is incomplete. This sample has roughly 170,000 clones; approximately 86% occur once, and the top ten carry roughly 5%. Sequenced: blood. The TCR comes from a woman under 40 in good health. The chain is built from TRBV6-1 and TRBJ1-2; D is unresolved. CDR3 nucleotides: TGTGCCAGCAGTGAAGCGCCCAGCCTTTATTATGGCTACACCTTC. Its translation: CASSEAPSLYYGYTF.